This TCR beta chain was captured by sequencing in a study of cytomegalovirus exposure and HLA in healthy donors. Study context: It was reported in a later analysis that the 100 to 150 validation repertoires used the same platform as the approximately 620 first-cohort repertoires.

Germline CDR1 reads SGHDN; CDR2 reads FVKESK. This CDR3 spans 16 amino acids. V dropped 1 base and J dropped 4 bases, with 16 bases sitting between them. Overall study results and limits: Cytomegalovirus status was reportedly diagnosed by the classifier with high specificity and sensitivity. In vitro data verified a few CMV-associated chains as specific for CMV antigens. A later analysis found first-cohort TCR clusters tended to co-occur in the 120 validation repertoires.

To note about this clone: Antigen: not known.

Assay: immunoSEQ multiplex PCR; the TCRdb copy retains only in-frame clones and omits some. The sample has about 260,000 clones; roughly 91% are singletons. The sample comprised PBMCs. The chain recombines TRBV14 with TRBJ1-1; tentatively, D is TRBD1 (6 bases). This TCR came from a woman aged 25 to 39 in good health and CMV-seronegative. DNA for the CDR3: TGTGCCAGCAGCCAAGTCAGGGGAGACCTTTCCACTGAAGCTTTCTTT. Amino acid sequence: CASSQVRGDLSTEAFF.